The 30 T cell receptor beta chains reported below all come from one sample, sequenced in a study of T cell responses to AZD1222 COVID-19 vaccine. TCRdb's table, derived via immunoSEQ multiplex PCR, lists solely in-frame clones and lacks some. This repertoire shows around 94,000 clones, approximately 86% found once; its top ten account for less than 6%. The sequencing used peripheral blood, collected on day 0 of AZD1222 vaccination. The receptors originated from an adult in good health.

The rearrangement links TRBV28 to TRBJ2-7, with 10 bases lining up with TRBD2. Trimming took 4 bases from V and 1 from J; bases not matched to a gene: 4. From germline, CDR1 is MDHEN and CDR2 SYDVKM. The CDR3 is 15 amino acids. CDR3 in DNA: TGTGCCAGCAGTTCGGCAGCGGGGGGGTCCTACGAGCAGTACTTC. Translation gives CASSSAAGGSYEQYF.

The chain combines TRBV7-2 with TRBJ2-7; D remains unclear. Germline assignment: CDR1 SGHTA and CDR2 FQGNSA. This CDR3 region has 14 residues. V dropped 5 bases and J dropped 0 bases, with 11 bases sitting between them. Here the CDR3 DNA reads TGTGCCAGCAGCCCCATGTCCTTCTCCTACGAGCAGTACTTC. Its translation: CASSPMSFSYEQYF.

This clone was observed a few times. The chain recombines TRBV7-9 with TRBJ1-1; a possible D gene is TRBD1 (6 bases). CDR3 length: 13 residues. Looked up from germline, CDR1 is SEHNR and CDR2 is FQNEAQ (reference sequence). Trimming took 4 bases from V and 0 from J, leaving 6 bases between them. CDR3 sequence reads: CASSYRVNTEAFF. In DNA, the CDR3 is TGTGCCAGCAGCTACAGGGTGAACACTGAAGCTTTCTTT.

This chain connects TRBV19 to TRBJ2-2; TRBD2 agrees at 11 bases. This CDR3 region has 18 residues. The trim removed 7 bases at V and 1 base at J, leaving 11 bases unmatched. The germline V gene encodes CDR1 LNHDA and CDR2 SQIVND (reference sequence). CDR3 sequence (DNA): TGTGCCAGTACCTCATTCACTAGCGGGAGAAAGAACACCGGGGAGCTGTTTTTT. Encoded protein: CASTSFTSGRKNTGELFF.

V usage is TRBV2 and J usage is TRBJ1-4, with 11 positions matching TRBD1. CDR3 size: 14 residues. V lost 6 bases to trimming and J lost 5 bases; unmatched junction nucleotides: 2. Per germline, CDR1 SNHLY and CDR2 FYNNEI. The CDR3: CASRDRGRNEKLFF. Written as DNA, the CDR3 is TGTGCCAGCAGGGACAGGGGGCGGAATGAAAAACTGTTTTTT.

The genes are TRBV28 and TRBJ1-4; possibly TRBD1 for D (5 bases). This CDR3 is built from 12 residues. V gave up 10 bases and J gave up 4 bases, with 10 bases separating them. The V gene's germline CDR1 is MDHEN and CDR2 SYDVKM. The CDR3 coding sequence is TGTGCCACGGGACTGCTTAATGAAAAACTGTTTTTT. Translation: CATGLLNEKLFF.

V and J are TRBV18 and TRBJ2-7, with no clear D. CDR3 length: 13 amino acids. CDR1 is KGHSH, CDR2 LQKENI, per germline. V lost 1 base and J 1 base, leaving 5 bases between the germline ends. The CDR3 here is CASSPRGSYEQYF. For the CDR3, the DNA is TGTGCCAGCTCACCACGGGGTTCCTACGAGCAGTACTTC.

CDR3 DNA: TGTGCCAGCAGCTCCGAAGCACAGGTGAACACCGGGGAGCTGTTTTTT. It is translated as CASSSEAQVNTGELFF. The gene calls are TRBV5-4 and TRBJ2-2; D might be TRBD1 (5 bases). V was clipped by 3 bases and J by 1 base, with 13 bases between them. Germline-derived CDR1 and CDR2 are SGHNT and YYREEE (reference sequence). This CDR3 contains 16 residues.

The V and J genes are TRBV6-2 or TRBV6-3 and TRBJ1-6, with D possibly being TRBD1 (5 bases). Between the trimmed V and J ends, which lost 4 bases and 0 bases, there was a span of 16 bases. The germline V gene encodes CDR1 MNHEY and CDR2 SVGEGT. This CDR3 is 18 amino acids long. The CDR3: CASSSSRAASSYNSPLHF. CDR3 DNA sequence: TGTGCCAGCAGTTCTTCCAGGGCTGCCAGCTCCTATAATTCACCCCTCCACTTT.

This chain links TRBV2 with TRBJ1-5; the D gene is possibly TRBD1 (6 bases). CDR1 SNHLY and CDR2 FYNNEI come from the germline V gene. This CDR3 is 15 amino acids long. V was cut by 6 bases and J by 2 bases, with 14 bases left in between. DNA for the CDR3: TGTGCCAGCAGGGGGACACCCTTCGGCAATCAGCCCCAGCATTTT. It is translated as CASRGTPFGNQPQHF.

The chain recombines TRBV7-9 with TRBJ2-2, with TRBD1 as a possible D gene (6 bases). The V and J ends lost 6 bases and 0 bases respectively, with 11 bases between them. CDR3 length: 15 residues. Germline values: CDR1 SEHNR, CDR2 FQNEAQ (reference sequence). CDR3 in DNA: TGTGCCAGCAGACCCCAGGGGACGAACACCGGGGAGCTGTTTTTT. Translating it yields CASRPQGTNTGELFF.

This clone showed up just once. The chain recombines TRBV9 with TRBJ1-3, with 7 nucleotides matching TRBD1. Unmatched junction bases numbered 14, after V lost 6 bases and J lost 2 bases. Germline values: CDR1 SGDLS, CDR2 YYNGEE. The CDR3 length is 17 residues. The CDR3 region has the DNA TGTGCCAGCACCGCAACCCCCAGGGGGAACCCTGGAAACACCATATATTTT. Its translation: CASTATPRGNPGNTIYF.

The chain has TRBV30 and TRBJ2-1, with D maybe TRBD2 (6 bases). The CDR3 has 13 amino acids. V was trimmed by 1 base and J by 12 bases, leaving 16 bases between them. Germline loops: CDR1 GTSNPN, CDR2 SVGIG (reference sequence). CDR3 in DNA: TGTGCCTGGAGTGCTACCGGGAGAACCTTGCAGTTCTTC. Translating gives CAWSATGRTLQFF.

This clone was detected once. V and J are TRBV2 and TRBJ1-1; D perhaps matches TRBD1 (6 bases). The V gene lost 6 bases and the J gene lost 2 bases, with 7 bases spanning the gap. The CDR3 is made up of 12 amino acids. Germline CDR1 reads SNHLY; CDR2 reads FYNNEI. The chain's CDR3 is CASRDSNTEAFF. The CDR3 bases are TGTGCCAGCAGGGACAGTAACACTGAAGCTTTCTTT.

The CDR3 is CASSLDVRGLEQYF. DNA for the CDR3: TGTGCCAGCAGCTTAGATGTCAGGGGCCTCGAGCAGTACTTC. The V and J genes are TRBV11-2 and TRBJ2-7, with D possibly TRBD1 on 6 matching bases. This CDR3 contains 14 residues. V was shortened by 0 bases and J by 6 bases, with 12 bases between the two germline ends. Germline CDR1 reads SGHAT; CDR2 reads FQNNGV.

This clone occurred a few times. The chain combines TRBV7-2 with TRBJ1-3; 7 nucleotides agree with TRBD1. CDR3 length: 16 residues. Looked up from germline, CDR1 is SGHTA and CDR2 is FQGNSA. V lost 1 base, J lost 4 bases, and 7 bases stayed unmatched. The CDR3 sequence is CASSLGGTEEGNTIYF. The CDR3 bases are TGTGCCAGCAGCTTAGGGGGGACAGAAGAAGGAAACACCATATATTTT.

The gene calls are TRBV7-9 and TRBJ2-7, with D perhaps TRBD1 (6 bases). The CDR3 is 14 residues long. With 4 bases removed from V and 4 bases from J, the gap between germline ends came to 14 bases. Looked up from germline, CDR1 is SEHNR and CDR2 is FQNEAQ (reference sequence). CDR3 loop: CASSSGDTIYEQYF. Here the CDR3 DNA reads TGTGCCAGCAGCTCCGGGGACACCATATACGAGCAGTACTTC.

This chain joins TRBV6-2 or TRBV6-3 and TRBJ1-1; TRBD1 aligns across 10 bases. J gave up 4 bases and V 0 bases, and 8 bases lay outside the gene matches. The V gene's germline CDR1 is MNHEY and CDR2 SVGEGT. The length of the CDR3 is 17 residues. CDR3 DNA sequence: TGTGCCAGCAGTTACTCGGGACAGGGGCCCGTCGGCACTGAAGCTTTCTTT. Residues: CASSYSGQGPVGTEAFF.

The sample holds one count of this clone. The J gene is TRBJ2-2, the V gene TRBV6-5; a possible D gene is TRBD1 (5 bases). V was trimmed by 6 bases and J by 1 base, leaving 12 bases between them. The CDR3 has 15 amino acids. Looked up from germline, CDR1 is MNHEY and CDR2 is SVGAGI. The CDR3 reads CASSPLTGNTGELFF. The CDR3 DNA sequence: TGTGCCAGCAGCCCGCTTACAGGGAACACCGGGGAGCTGTTTTTT.

This sequence joins TRBV19 and TRBJ2-1; the match to TRBD2 covers 7 bases. Germline V gene sequence: CDR1 LNHDA, CDR2 SQIVND (reference sequence). This CDR3 is built from 17 residues. The V segment lost 0 bases and the J segment 5 bases; nucleotides outside the gene matches: 10. CDR3 sequence: CASSIDLWGGLHNEQFF. The CDR3, as DNA: TGTGCCAGTAGTATAGATCTATGGGGGGGACTCCACAATGAGCAGTTCTTC.

The V and J genes are TRBV5-6 and TRBJ2-3, with D maybe TRBD2 (6 bases). The CDR3 consists of 14 residues. Germline CDR1 reads SGHDT; CDR2 reads YYEEEE. V was shortened by 0 bases and J by 3 bases, with 8 bases between the two germline ends. The CDR3 DNA is TGTGCCAGCAGCTTGGGACTAGGTACAGATACGCAGTATTTT. Its translation is CASSLGLGTDTQYF. Based on the CDR3 plus reference TRBV5-6 and TRBJ2-3, the full variable domain is DAGVTQSPTHLIKTRGQQVTLRCSPKSGHDTVSWYQQALGQGPQFIFQYYEEEERQRGNFPDRFSGHQFPNYSSELNVNALLLGDSALYLCASSLGLGTDTQYFGPGTRLTVL.

J is TRBJ1-6 and V is TRBV4-2; D remains unclear. CDR1 is LGHNA, CDR2 YNFKEQ, per germline. This CDR3 comprises 17 residues. Trimming took 0 bases from V and 0 from J, leaving 9 bases between them. CDR3 bases: TGTGCCAGCAGCCAAGAGACGGTTAGCTCCTATAATTCACCCCTCCACTTT. Its translation is CASSQETVSSYNSPLHF.

The chain recombines TRBV5-6 with TRBJ2-3; D remains unclear. Germline V gives CDR1 SGHDT, CDR2 YYEEEE. Trimming removed 3 bases at V and 8 bases at J, with 7 bases between. This CDR3 spans 11 amino acids. The CDR3 reads CASSSLGTQYF. CDR3 coding DNA: TGTGCCAGCAGCTCGCTCGGTACGCAGTATTTT. Variable domain in full (rest from reference TRBV5-6 and TRBJ2-3): DAGVTQSPTHLIKTRGQQVTLRCSPKSGHDTVSWYQQALGQGPQFIFQYYEEEERQRGNFPDRFSGHQFPNYSSELNVNALLLGDSALYLCASSSLGTQYFGPGTRLTVL.

V gene TRBV2 combines with J gene TRBJ1-1; D is unresolved. The CDR3 contains 17 residues. Deletions cut 0 bases from V and 5 bases from J, with 19 bases between. Per germline, CDR1 SNHLY and CDR2 FYNNEI. CDR3 residues: CASSEAQGRPPTTEAFF. The CDR3 coding sequence is TGTGCCAGCAGTGAAGCGCAAGGCAGACCACCCACGACTGAAGCTTTCTTT.

This CDR3 reads CASSLGSQNYGYTF. Here the CDR3 DNA reads TGCGCCAGCAGCTTGGGTTCACAGAACTATGGCTACACCTTC. The chain links TRBV5-1 to TRBJ1-2; D is unclear. Between the trimmed V and J ends, which lost 0 bases and 2 bases, there was a span of 8 bases. There are 14 residues in the CDR3. Germline CDR1 is SGHRS and CDR2 is YFSETQ.

The V gene is TRBV7-2, the J gene TRBJ2-7; TRBD2 aligns across 10 bases. Germline CDR1 reads SGHTA; CDR2 reads FQGNSA. V lost 5 bases to trimming and J lost 3 bases; unmatched junction nucleotides: 4. The CDR3 sequence is 14 residues long. CDR3 nucleotide sequence: TGTGCCAGCAGCCCCGGACTAGCGGACTACGAGCAGTACTTC. Residues: CASSPGLADYEQYF.

V is TRBV18 and J is TRBJ1-1, with D possibly TRBD1 on 5 matching bases. The ends were cut back, 5 bases at V and 4 bases at J, with 23 bases in the middle. CDR1 KGHSH and CDR2 LQKENI come from the germline V gene. CDR3 length: 17 residues. The CDR3: CASSSYFLSGQATEAFF. For the CDR3, the DNA is TGTGCCAGCTCATCTTATTTTCTATCAGGGCAAGCCACTGAAGCTTTCTTT.

This clone was counted once. The CDR3 coding sequence is TGTGCCAGCAGTGAGAGTCGCTATGGCTACACCTTC. Its protein product is CASSESRYGYTF. This sequence joins TRBV2 and TRBJ1-2; D gene ambiguous. Germline CDR1 and CDR2: SNHLY and FYNNEI. Trimming took 3 bases from V and 4 from J, leaving 6 bases between them. The CDR3 spans 12 residues.

V usage is TRBV13 and J usage is TRBJ1-2, with 7 positions matching TRBD1. V gave up 4 bases and J gave up 3 bases; unmatched junction bases: 5. Germline V gene lookup returns CDR1 PRHDT and CDR2 FYEKMQ (reference sequence). The CDR3 consists of 14 residues. The CDR3 reads CASSSGGLDYGYTF. CDR3 in DNA: TGTGCCAGCAGCTCAGGGGGTTTGGACTATGGCTACACCTTC.

The chain is built from TRBV5-1 and TRBJ1-5; the D is unclear. The CDR3 spans 14 residues. V was clipped by 2 bases and J by 0 bases, with 6 bases between them. CDR1 is SGHRS and CDR2 is YFSETQ in the germline V gene. The chain's CDR3 is CASSLGNSNQPQHF. The CDR3 nucleotides read TGCGCCAGCAGCTTAGGGAATAGCAATCAGCCCCAGCATTTT.